This T cell receptor beta chain is from a study of CD8+ T cells in alopecia areata. For the study at large: Percent of scalp involved defined treated patients' severity scores.

This CDR3 is 13 amino acids long. Germline V gene lookup returns CDR1 SGHNT and CDR2 YYREEE (reference sequence). Trimming left V 0 bases short and J 5 bases short, with 8 bases between. cDNA reverse transcribed from extracted RNA served as the sequencing template. Data came from immunoSEQ multiplex PCR; TCRdb stores just in-frame clones and leaves some out. Of about 74,000 clones in the sample, 25% to 35% are singletons; the top ten hold under 15%. Treatment given: oral pan-JAK inhibitor, 5-10 mg twice daily. Lesional scalp punch biopsies and peripheral blood came from alopecia areata patients. Findings and limits, study-wide: Affected scalp, especially in alopecia totalis/universalis, had a higher clonality than normal scalp did. On tofacitinib, scalp clonality and expanded CD8+ clones among top 100 fell significantly.

In the case of this clone: What it binds is unknown.

The clonotype originates from a human donor with alopecia areata. The sequenced sample was CD8+ T cells sorted from blood, obtained at week 4, from a patient treated with tofacitinib. The chain links TRBV5-4 to TRBJ1-2; no reliable D call. Here the CDR3 DNA reads TGTGCCAGCAGCTTGGAGCCAGGATATGGCTACACCTTC. Amino acid sequence: CASSLEPGYGYTF.